This T cell receptor beta chain was recorded in a study of PD-L1 blockade in urothelial cancer. Study-wide context: At some point between 2013 and 2015, patients got going on atezolizumab, taking 1,200 mg intravenously every 3 weeks. Anywhere from 0 to 3 prior chemotherapy regimens had been received by patients.

The time point: pretreatment peripheral blood. The protocol was immunoSEQ multiplex PCR, while the TCRdb copy is restricted to in-frame clones and leaves out a portion. The sample records approximately 47,000 clones, 75% to 85% being singletons. This CDR3 is built from 17 residues. V shed 4 bases, J shed 2 bases, and the junction held 6 bases outside the gene matches. The germline V gene encodes CDR1 SGHRS and CDR2 YFSETQ. This TCR was recovered from a man aged 50 to 60 with urothelial cancer. Sequences were derived from PBMCs, sampled around atezolizumab (anti-PD-L1) treatment. The chain couples TRBV5-1 to TRBJ2-2; TRBD1 agrees at 12 bases. CDR3: CASSEGQGAGNTGELFF. CDR3 nucleotides: TGCGCCAGCAGCGAGGGACAGGGGGCCGGAAACACCGGGGAGCTGTTTTTT.